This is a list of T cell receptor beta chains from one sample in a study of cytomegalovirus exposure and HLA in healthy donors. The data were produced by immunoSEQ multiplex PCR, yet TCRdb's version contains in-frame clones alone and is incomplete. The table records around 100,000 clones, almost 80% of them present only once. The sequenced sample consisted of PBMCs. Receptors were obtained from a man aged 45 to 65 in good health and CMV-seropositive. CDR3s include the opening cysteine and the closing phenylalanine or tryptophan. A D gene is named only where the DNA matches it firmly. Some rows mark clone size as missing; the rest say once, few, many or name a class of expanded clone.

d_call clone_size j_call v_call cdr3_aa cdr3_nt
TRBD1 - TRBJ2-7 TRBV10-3 CATRQGTYEQYF TGTGCCACGCGACAGGGGACCTACGAGCAGTACTTC
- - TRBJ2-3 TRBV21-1 CASSGTSAGGTDTQYF TGTGCCAGCAGCGGAACTAGCGCAGGAGGTACAGATACGCAGTATTTT
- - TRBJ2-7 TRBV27 CASGSPRGSEEQYF TGTGCCAGCGGATCCCCTAGGGGCTCTGAAGAGCAGTACTTC
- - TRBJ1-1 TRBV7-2 CASSLGGGGGWTEAFF TGTGCCAGCAGCTTGGGGGGGGGTGGGGGCTGGACTGAAGCTTTCTTT
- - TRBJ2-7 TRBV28 CATIDTSYEQYF TGTGCCACCATAGACACATCCTACGAGCAGTACTTC
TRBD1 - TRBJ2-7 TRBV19 CASSIDLWTGAAYEQYF TGTGCCAGTAGTATAGACTTATGGACAGGGGCGGCCTACGAGCAGTACTTC
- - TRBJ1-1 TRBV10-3 CAISPRGSTEAFF TGTGCCATCAGTCCCAGGGGTTCAACTGAAGCTTTCTTT
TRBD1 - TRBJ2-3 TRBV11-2 CASSPTGKQQYF TGTGCCAGCAGCCCGACAGGGAAGCAGCAGTATTTT
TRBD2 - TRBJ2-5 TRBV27 CASGPGAGGFGTQYF TGTGCCAGCGGCCCCGGGGCGGGAGGATTCGGGACCCAGTACTTC
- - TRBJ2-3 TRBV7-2 CASSSQGSGTDTQYF TGTGCCAGCAGCTCGCAGGGTTCTGGCACAGATACGCAGTATTTT
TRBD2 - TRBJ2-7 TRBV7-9 CASGSGRAYEQYF TGTGCCAGCGGTAGCGGGAGGGCCTACGAGCAGTACTTC
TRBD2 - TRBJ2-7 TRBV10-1 CASSLWASGRSYEQYF TGCGCCAGCAGCCTCTGGGCTAGCGGGAGGTCCTACGAGCAGTACTTC
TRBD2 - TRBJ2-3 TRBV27 CASSDMTSGQEDTQYF TGTGCCAGCAGTGACATGACTAGCGGGCAAGAAGATACGCAGTATTTT
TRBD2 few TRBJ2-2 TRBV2 CASSGRLAETGELFF TGTGCCAGCAGTGGTCGACTAGCGGAAACCGGGGAGCTGTTTTTT
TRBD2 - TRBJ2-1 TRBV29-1 CSVGTSGNEQFF TGCAGCGTGGGGACTAGTGGTAATGAGCAGTTCTTC
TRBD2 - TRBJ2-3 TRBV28 CASLAGDTQYF TGTGCCAGCTTAGCGGGAGATACGCAGTATTTT
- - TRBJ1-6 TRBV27 CASSVRGVYSPLHF TGTGCCAGCAGTGTCAGGGGAGTTTATTCACCCCTCCACTTT
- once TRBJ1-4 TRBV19 CASSIGAGEAEKLFF TGTGCCAGTAGTATAGGTGCGGGTGAAGCGGAAAAACTGTTTTTT
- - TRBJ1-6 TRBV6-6 CASSSGAWNSPLHF TGTGCCAGCAGTTCAGGGGCGTGGAATTCACCCCTCCACTTT
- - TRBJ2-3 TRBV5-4 CASSFGVSTDTQYF TGTGCCAGCAGCTTCGGAGTAAGCACAGATACGCAGTATTTT
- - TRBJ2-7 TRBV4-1 CASSRGYEQYF TGCGCCAGCAGCCGAGGGTACGAGCAGTACTTC
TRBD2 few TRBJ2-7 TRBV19 CASSAVLAGVAEQYF TGTGCCAGTAGCGCCGTACTAGCGGGAGTCGCCGAGCAGTACTTC
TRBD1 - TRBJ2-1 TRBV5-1 CASRLGTVVTYNEQFF TGCGCCAGCCGGTTAGGGACAGTAGTGACCTACAATGAGCAGTTCTTC
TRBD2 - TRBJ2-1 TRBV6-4 CASSDSLAKKLAGVGNEQFF TGTGCCAGCAGTGACTCGTTAGCGAAAAAACTAGCGGGAGTCGGCAATGAGCAGTTCTTC
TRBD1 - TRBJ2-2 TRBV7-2 CASSPQGSNTGELFF TGTGCCAGCAGCCCACAGGGGAGCAACACCGGGGAGCTGTTTTTT
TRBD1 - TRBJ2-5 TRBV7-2 CASNRDRGLETQYF TGTGCCAGCAACCGGGACAGGGGGCTGGAGACCCAGTACTTC
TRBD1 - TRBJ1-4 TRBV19 CASSTAGTGGFEKLFF TGTGCCAGTAGTACAGCCGGGACAGGGGGCTTTGAAAAACTGTTTTTT
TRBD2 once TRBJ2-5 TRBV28 CASSLSKTSVQETQYF TGTGCCAGCAGTTTATCTAAGACTAGCGTTCAAGAGACCCAGTACTTC
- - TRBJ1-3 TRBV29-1 CSVGGEGGNTIYF TGCAGCGTGGGAGGGGAAGGTGGAAACACCATATATTTT
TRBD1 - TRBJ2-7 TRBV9 CASSTTGDSYEQYF TGTGCCAGCAGCACTACAGGGGATTCGTACGAGCAGTACTTC
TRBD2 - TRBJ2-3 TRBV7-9 CASSQSGRATDTQYF TGTGCCAGCAGCCAAAGCGGGAGGGCCACAGATACGCAGTATTTT
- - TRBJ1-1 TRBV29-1 CSVEEGVSAEAFF TGCAGCGTTGAAGAAGGGGTTTCGGCTGAAGCTTTCTTT
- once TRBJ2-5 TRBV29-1 CSVEGTVGETQYF TGCAGCGTTGAAGGGACAGTAGGAGAGACCCAGTACTTC
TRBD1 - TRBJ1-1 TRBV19 CASSIGGTGFAEAFF TGTGCCAGTAGTATAGGGGGGACAGGGTTCGCTGAAGCTTTCTTT
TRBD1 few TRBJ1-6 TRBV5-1 CASSLDEGAHSPLHF TGCGCCAGCAGCTTGGATGAGGGGGCACATTCACCCCTCCACTTT
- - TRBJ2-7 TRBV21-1 CASTKSAPKGLFGGKVTYEQYF TGTGCCAGCACCAAATCGGCGCCGAAAGGATTGTTTGGCGGGAAGGTAACCTACGAGCAGTACTTC
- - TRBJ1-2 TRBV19 CASSIAMLRGYTF TGTGCCAGTAGTATAGCCATGCTGCGTGGCTACACCTTC
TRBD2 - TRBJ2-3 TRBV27 CASRGLSGRFLDTQYF TGTGCCAGCAGGGGTCTTAGCGGGAGGTTCCTCGATACGCAGTATTTT
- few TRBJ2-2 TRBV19 CRGLPTGELFF TGTCGAGGACTACCTACCGGGGAGCTGTTTTTT
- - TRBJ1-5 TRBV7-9 CASSSVGGNQPQHF TGTGCCAGCAGCTCGGTAGGGGGCAATCAGCCCCAGCATTTT
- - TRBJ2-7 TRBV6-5 CASSPPAGEQYF TGTGCCAGCAGTCCTCCGGCGGGCGAGCAGTACTTC
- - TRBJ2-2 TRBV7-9 CASSLQGDYTGELFF TGTGCCAGCAGCTTACAGGGGGACTACACCGGGGAGCTGTTTTTT
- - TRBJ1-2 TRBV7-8 CASSLEGVSYGYTF TGTGCCAGCAGCTTAGAGGGAGTCAGCTATGGCTACACCTTC
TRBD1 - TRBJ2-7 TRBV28 CASSLGQGWRGEYEQYF TGTGCCAGCAGCCTAGGACAGGGTTGGAGGGGGGAATACGAGCAGTACTTC
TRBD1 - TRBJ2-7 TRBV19 CASSTAGTGLYEQYF TGTGCCAGTAGTACGGCCGGGACAGGGCTCTACGAGCAGTACTTC
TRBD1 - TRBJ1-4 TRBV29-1 CSVLYQPRGGVGEKLFF TGCAGCGTTCTTTACCAACCCCGAGGGGGCGTAGGGGAAAAACTGTTTTTT
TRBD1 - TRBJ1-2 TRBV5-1 CASSPGTANYGYTF TGCGCCAGCAGCCCAGGGACAGCTAACTATGGCTACACCTTC
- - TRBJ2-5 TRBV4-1 CASSQDSASRQETQYF TGCGCCAGCAGCCAAGATTCGGCTTCCAGGCAAGAGACCCAGTACTTC
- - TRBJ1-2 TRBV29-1 CSVGRASDELLGGYTF TGCAGCGTTGGGAGGGCGTCGGACGAGCTTTTGGGTGGCTACACCTTC
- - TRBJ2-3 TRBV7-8 CASSPRDIQDTQYF TGTGCCAGCAGCCCCAGGGACATTCAAGATACGCAGTATTTT
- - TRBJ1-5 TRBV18 CASSPPGKGGQPQHF TGTGCCAGCTCACCACCGGGAAAAGGGGGTCAGCCCCAGCATTTT
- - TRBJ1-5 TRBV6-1 CASSENSHSQPQHF TGTGCCAGCAGTGAGAACAGCCACAGTCAGCCCCAGCATTTT
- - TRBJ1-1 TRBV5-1 CASSPVLDSEAFF TGCGCCAGCAGCCCCGTCCTGGACTCTGAAGCTTTCTTT
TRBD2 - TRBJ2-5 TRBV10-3 CAISLSGSGETQYF TGTGCCATCAGCCTCAGCGGGAGTGGGGAGACCCAGTACTTC
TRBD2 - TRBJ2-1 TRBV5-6 CASSFRGGRANNEQFF TGTGCCAGCAGCTTTCGGGGCGGGAGGGCCAACAATGAGCAGTTCTTC
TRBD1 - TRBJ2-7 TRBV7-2 CASSPLDRDEQYF TGTGCCAGCAGCCCCTTGGACAGGGACGAGCAGTACTTC
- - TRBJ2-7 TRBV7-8 CASSPWAGPYEQYF TGTGCCAGCAGCCCATGGGCGGGACCTTACGAGCAGTACTTC
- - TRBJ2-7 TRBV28 CASRGEAEQYF TGTGCCAGCAGGGGTGAGGCCGAGCAGTACTTC
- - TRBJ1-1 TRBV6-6 CASSYSEEGTEAFF TGTGCCAGCAGTTACTCGGAAGAGGGCACTGAAGCTTTCTTT
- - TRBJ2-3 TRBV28 CASSLISTDTQYF TGTGCCAGCAGTTTAATTTCGACAGATACGCAGTATTTT